These T cell receptor beta chains were read from a single sample in a study of Graves' ophthalmopathy and Graves' hyperthyroidism. TCRdb redid the calling of the multiplex PCR reads with MiXCR, one entry per CDR3 protein. The table has about 500,000 distinct CDR3 sequences, approximately 14% seen once. Sequencing was done on a sample of blood. The receptor source for this set is a woman in her 30s with Graves' ophthalmopathy. The CDR3 runs from the conserved cysteine through the conserved F or W. Fields, in order: J gene, V gene, clone size, D gene, CDR3 protein, CDR3 DNA. The D gene is left open where the match is weak. Clone size is shown for a subset of rows, as once, few, many or a class of expanded clone.

J gene: TRBJ2-7; V gene: TRBV10-3; clone size: many; D gene: .; CDR3 protein: CAISVPKGSNYEQYF; CDR3 DNA: TGTGCCATCAGTGTCCCTAAGGGGTCAAACTACGAGCAGTACTTC
J gene: TRBJ1-5; V gene: TRBV27; clone size: few; D gene: TRBD1; CDR3 protein: CASSSRGLSNQPQHF; CDR3 DNA: TGTGCCAGCAGTTCCAGGGGGTTGAGCAATCAGCCCCAGCATTTT
J gene: TRBJ2-2; V gene: TRBV4-2; clone size: many; D gene: .; CDR3 protein: CASSQDEEHGELFF; CDR3 DNA: TGTGCCAGCAGCCAAGACGAGGAGCACGGGGAGCTGTTTTTT
J gene: TRBJ2-3; V gene: TRBV7-2; clone size: few; D gene: TRBD2; CDR3 protein: CASTVAGAPSDTQCF; CDR3 DNA: TGTGCCAGCACCGTAGCGGGGGCCCCGTCAGATACGCAGTGTTTT
J gene: TRBJ1-1; V gene: TRBV11-2; clone size: many; D gene: TRBD1; CDR3 protein: CASTPRAGGLNTEAFF; CDR3 DNA: TGTGCCAGCACCCCCAGGGCAGGGGGTTTGAACACTGAAGCTTTCTTT
J gene: TRBJ1-5; V gene: TRBV20-1; clone size: many; D gene: .; CDR3 protein: CSATRALRTSSNQPQHF; CDR3 DNA: TGCAGTGCTACGCGAGCTTTACGGACGAGTAGCAATCAGCCCCAGCATTTT
J gene: TRBJ1-2; V gene: TRBV6-1; clone size: many; D gene: .; CDR3 protein: CASSEARELYGYTF; CDR3 DNA: TGTGCCAGCAGTGAAGCGCGAGAACTCTATGGCTACACCTTC
J gene: TRBJ1-1; V gene: TRBV20-1; clone size: many; D gene: .; CDR3 protein: CSASNWANTEAFF; CDR3 DNA: TGCAGTGCTAGCAACTGGGCGAACACTGAAGCTTTCTTT
J gene: TRBJ2-6; V gene: TRBV7-3; clone size: .; D gene: TRBD2; CDR3 protein: CASSLNSGLAGGFSGANVLTF; CDR3 DNA: TGTGCCAGCAGCTTAAATTCGGGTCTTGCGGGAGGTTTCTCTGGGGCCAACGTCCTGACTTTC
J gene: TRBJ1-1; V gene: TRBV5-1; clone size: many; D gene: .; CDR3 protein: CASSLAIQGSGTEAFF; CDR3 DNA: TGCGCCAGCAGCTTGGCAATACAGGGAAGCGGCACTGAAGCTTTCTTT
J gene: TRBJ1-5; V gene: TRBV20-1; clone size: many; D gene: .; CDR3 protein: CSAPGPNQPQHF; CDR3 DNA: TGCAGTGCGCCGGGACCCAATCAGCCCCAGCATTTT
J gene: TRBJ1-1; V gene: TRBV27; clone size: many; D gene: .; CDR3 protein: CASSLQGIAEAFF; CDR3 DNA: TGTGCCAGCAGTTTACAGGGGATCGCTGAAGCTTTCTTT
J gene: TRBJ2-5; V gene: TRBV7-9; clone size: many; D gene: .; CDR3 protein: CASSGREETQYF; CDR3 DNA: TGTGCCAGCAGCGGCAGGGAAGAGACCCAGTACTTC
J gene: TRBJ1-5; V gene: TRBV19; clone size: many; D gene: .; CDR3 protein: CASSEVPGYNQPQHF; CDR3 DNA: TGTGCCAGTAGCGAAGTTCCAGGGTACAATCAGCCCCAGCATTTT
J gene: TRBJ2-7; V gene: TRBV6-1; clone size: once; D gene: .; CDR3 protein: CASSDPILSYDQYF; CDR3 DNA: TGTGCCAGCAGTGACCCCATCTTATCCTACGATCAGTACTTC